The subject of this entry is one T cell receptor beta chain. Its antigen is unknown. The data are from a study of T cell responses to AZD1222 COVID-19 vaccine. Study-wide background: Pooled in the analysis were second doses at about 4 or about 12 weeks. Overall study results and limits: Among vaccine-associated CD4 TCRs, coverage spanned spike, with dominance at 160-218 and 743-854.

The CDR3 has 14 residues. Trimming took 6 bases from V and 8 from J, leaving 18 bases between them. CDR1 and CDR2 (germline): SNHLY, FYNNEI. Assay used: immunoSEQ multiplex PCR; TCRdb lists only in-frame clones, some missing. The sample shows 130,000 to 150,000 clones, about 91% of them seen only once. The rearrangement joins TRBV2 to TRBJ2-3, with D tentatively TRBD2 (6 bases). Sequenced material: peripheral blood, taken on day 0 of AZD1222 vaccination. The clonotype was recovered from an adult in good health. CDR3 amino acids: CASRHEGTSATQYF. CDR3 DNA sequence: TGTGCCAGCAGGCACGAGGGGACTTCAGCTACGCAGTATTTT.